Below, 13 T cell receptor beta chains from the same sample are listed, as sequenced in a study of T-cell reconstitution after alpha-beta-depleted transplantation in children. The library targeted TCRbeta and was prepared with unique molecular identifiers. MiXCR was run by TCRdb on the PCR reads, yielding one entry per CDR3 protein. This sample yields over 200,000 distinct CDR3 sequences, of which roughly 9% are seen a single time; roughly 6.2% belongs to the top ten. This sample comprised PBMCs from the stem cell graft donor, obtained from the stem cell graft. The receptors come from a human donor who donated a stem cell graft to a child with acute lymphoblastic leukemia.

This clonotype was detected ten times or more. The chain has TRBV4-2 and TRBJ2-1; 7 bases are a match to TRBD1. V lost 0 bases and J lost 4; bases outside the gene matches: 6. The length of the CDR3 is 16 residues. Germline V gene sequence: CDR1 LGHNA, CDR2 YNFKEQ. CDR3 protein: CASSQEGQGVYNEQFF. DNA of the CDR3: TGTGCCAGCAGCCAAGAGGGGCAGGGGGTGTACAATGAGCAGTTCTTC.

This clonotype was counted between two and nine times. The rearrangement links TRBV7-9 to TRBJ1-2, with D possibly being TRBD1 (5 bases). This CDR3 region has 12 residues. Per germline, CDR1 SEHNR and CDR2 FQNEAQ (reference sequence). V gave up 5 bases and J gave up 6 bases, with 10 bases separating them. The CDR3 DNA reads TGTGCCAGCAGCCGGGGCTTCGATGGCTACACCTTC. Its protein product is CASSRGFDGYTF.

This clonotype was seen a handful of times. V gene TRBV27 combines with J gene TRBJ1-1; D unclear. Germline CDR1 MNHEY, CDR2 SMNVEV (reference sequence). V shed 0 bases and J shed 5 bases, with 13 bases lying between them. The CDR3 extends over 15 amino acids. The chain's CDR3 is CASSLSRSPLTEAFF. CDR3 bases: TGTGCCAGCAGTTTATCACGTAGTCCGTTGACTGAAGCTTTCTTT.

The table lists this clonotype with many counts. The rearrangement joins TRBV4-1 to TRBJ1-1, with a tentative D call TRBD1 (6 bases). The V gene's germline CDR1 is MGHRA and CDR2 YSYEKL. V was shortened by 1 base and J by 3 bases, with 9 bases between the two germline ends. This CDR3 is 14 amino acids long. The CDR3 protein is CASSQVNRDTEAFF. The DNA for the CDR3 is TGCGCCAGCAGCCAAGTGAACAGGGACACTGAAGCTTTCTTT.

This clonotype has more than one count but fewer than ten. The chain combines TRBV5-1 with TRBJ2-3; no reliable D call. Deletions cut 2 bases from V and 4 bases from J, with 11 bases between. CDR1 is SGHRS and CDR2 is YFSETQ in the germline V gene. There are 14 residues in the CDR3. CDR3 nucleotide sequence: TGCGCCAGCAGCTTTGGCGCCCCGCCAGATACGCAGTATTTT. This gives the protein CASSFGAPPDTQYF.

V usage is TRBV7-2 and J usage is TRBJ1-1; TRBD1 agrees at 8 bases. The germline V gene encodes CDR1 SGHTA and CDR2 FQGNSA. CDR3 length: 15 residues. V lost 2 bases, J lost 0 bases, and 2 bases stayed unmatched. CDR3 protein: CASSLQGAMNTEAFF. CDR3 DNA: TGTGCCAGCAGCTTACAGGGGGCCATGAACACTGAAGCTTTCTTT.

J is TRBJ1-6 and V is TRBV30; D is perhaps TRBD1 (5 bases). V lost 3 bases to trimming and J lost 3 bases, with 9 bases between them. The CDR3 loop spans 14 amino acids. Germline CDR1 GTSNPN, CDR2 SVGIG (reference sequence). In nucleotides, the CDR3 is TGTGCCTGGAGGTGGGGGGACTATAATTCACCCCTCCACTTT. It codes for CAWRWGDYNSPLHF.

The chain is built from TRBV10-3 and TRBJ2-2, with D perhaps TRBD1 (5 bases). The CDR3 is 14 amino acids. With 2 bases removed from V and 3 bases from J, the gap between germline ends came to 7 bases. CDR1 is ENHRY, CDR2 SYGVKD, per germline. The CDR3 sequence is CAISEVRDTGELFF. DNA of the CDR3: TGTGCCATCAGTGAGGTCAGGGACACCGGGGAGCTGTTTTTT.

The chain joins TRBV4-3 to TRBJ2-3; a weak D match, TRBD2 (6 bases). This CDR3 has 13 amino acids. V lost 1 base to trimming and J lost 12 bases, with 14 bases between them. Germline CDR1 and CDR2: LGHNA and YSLEER. DNA of the CDR3: TGCGCCAGCAGCCAAGTGAAGCTAGCGATCCAGTATTTT. Its translation is CASSQVKLAIQYF.

This clonotype was seen only a few times. V and J are TRBV20-1 and TRBJ2-1, with TRBD2 matching over 10 bases. Germline CDR1 and CDR2: DFQATT and SNEGSKA (reference sequence). This CDR3 has 17 amino acids. The trim removed 5 bases at V and 0 bases at J, leaving 10 bases unmatched. The CDR3 reads CSARPGTSASSYNEQFF. The CDR3 nucleotides are TGCAGTGCTCGTCCCGGGACTAGCGCGAGCTCCTACAATGAGCAGTTCTTC.

The chain employs TRBV12-3 or TRBV12-4 and TRBJ2-1; no clear D gene. Trimming shortened V by 8 bases and J by 5 bases, and 10 bases separated the two germline ends. This CDR3 comprises 12 residues. CDR3 protein: CASVGIHNEQFF. CDR3 sequence (DNA): TGTGCCAGCGTAGGGATTCACAATGAGCAGTTCTTC.

This clonotype was counted at least ten times. CDR3: CASRTSGGNTGELFF. In nucleotides, the CDR3 is TGCGCCAGCCGGACTAGCGGGGGGAACACCGGGGAGCTGTTTTTT. J is TRBJ2-2 and V is TRBV5-1; 13 bases align to TRBD2. Germline CDR1 reads SGHRS; CDR2 reads YFSETQ. The ends lost 7 bases at V and 1 base at J; junction bases unmatched: 1. This CDR3 has 15 residues.

This clonotype occurred many times. The gene calls are TRBV11-2 and TRBJ1-4; 7 bases are a match to TRBD1. The CDR3 contains 13 residues. The germline gives CDR1 SGHAT, CDR2 FQNNGV. Unmatched junction bases numbered 5, after V lost 6 bases and J lost 7 bases. CDR3 loop: CASRNRGGEKLFF. CDR3 DNA: TGTGCCAGCAGAAACAGGGGAGGTGAAAAACTGTTTTTT.